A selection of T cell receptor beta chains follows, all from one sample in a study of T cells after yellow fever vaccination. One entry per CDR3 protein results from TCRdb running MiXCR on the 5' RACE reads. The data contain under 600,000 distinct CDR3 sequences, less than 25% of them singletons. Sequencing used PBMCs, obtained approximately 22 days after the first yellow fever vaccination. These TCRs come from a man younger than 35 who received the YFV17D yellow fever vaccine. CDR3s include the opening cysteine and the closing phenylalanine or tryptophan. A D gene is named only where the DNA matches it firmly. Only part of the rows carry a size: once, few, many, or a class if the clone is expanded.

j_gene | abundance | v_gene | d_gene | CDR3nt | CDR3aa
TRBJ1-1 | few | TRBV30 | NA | TGTGCCTGGAGGGCCCCAGGGTCGGAGTATTCGGCTGAAGCTTTCTTT | CAWRAPGSEYSAEAFF
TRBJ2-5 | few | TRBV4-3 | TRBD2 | TGCGCCAGCAGCCAAGACCGAAGCGGGGAGATACAAGAGACCCAGTACTTC | CASSQDRSGEIQETQYF
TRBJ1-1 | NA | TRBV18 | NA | TGTGCCGGCTCACCCCTCGGTGTGGGGCCCCAAACTGAAGCTTTCTTT | CAGSPLGVGPQTEAFF
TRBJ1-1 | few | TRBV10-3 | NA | TGTGCCATCAGTGGCTCGGGGGCTGTTCGCCCTGAAGCTTTCTTT | CAISGSGAVRPEAFF
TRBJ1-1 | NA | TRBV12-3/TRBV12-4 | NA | TGTGCCAGCAGGTCCGGGACGGAAAACACTGAAGCTTTCTTT | CASRSGTENTEAFF
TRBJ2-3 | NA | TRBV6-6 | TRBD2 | TGTGCCTGGGGGGGTAGCGCCACAGATACGCAGTATTTT | CAWGGSATDTQYF
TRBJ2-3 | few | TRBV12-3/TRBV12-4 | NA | TGTGCCAGCAGCCCCAGGGGAAAGGCAGATACGCAGTATTTT | CASSPRGKADTQYF
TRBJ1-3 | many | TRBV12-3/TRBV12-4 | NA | TGTGCCAGCAGTTTTGACAGGCCGCTCTCTGGAAACACCATATATTTT | CASSFDRPLSGNTIYF
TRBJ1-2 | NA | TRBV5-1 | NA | TGCGCCAGCAGCTTGGCGACAACGTCGTCCAGGAACTACACCTTC | CASSLATTSSRNYTF
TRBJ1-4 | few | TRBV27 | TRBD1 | TGTGCCAGCAGTTCCAGGGGGCCGACTAATGAAAAACTGTTTTTT | CASSSRGPTNEKLFF
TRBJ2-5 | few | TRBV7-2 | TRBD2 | TGTGCCAGCAGCTCGGGACTAGCGGGGCCCCAAGAGACCCAGTACTTC | CASSSGLAGPQETQYF
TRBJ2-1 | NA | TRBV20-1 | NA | TGCAGTGCTCCTGACTTAAGCGTCACCTACAATGAGCAGTTCTTC | CSAPDLSVTYNEQFF
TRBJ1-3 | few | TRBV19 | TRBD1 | TGTGCCAGTAGTACTCCTGGGACAGCTGGAAACACCATATATTTT | CASSTPGTAGNTIYF
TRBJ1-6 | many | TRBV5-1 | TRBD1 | TGCGCCAGCAGCACGGGACAGGGAGACTCCTATAATTCACCCCTCCACTTT | CASSTGQGDSYNSPLHF
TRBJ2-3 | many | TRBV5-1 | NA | TGCGCCAGCAGCTTGCTACAGGCGGTAGCAGATACGCAGTATTTT | CASSLLQAVADTQYF
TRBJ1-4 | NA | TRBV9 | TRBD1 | TGTGCCAGCAGCGTGGGGCCCGGGACAGGGTATGAAAAACTGTTTTTT | CASSVGPGTGYEKLFF
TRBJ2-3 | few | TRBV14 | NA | TGTGCCAGCAGCCAAGTCTCCCCCGATACGCAGTATTTT | CASSQVSPDTQYF
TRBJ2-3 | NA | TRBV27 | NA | TGTGCCAGCAGTTTACTAGGGGCTAACACAGATACGCAGTATTTT | CASSLLGANTDTQYF
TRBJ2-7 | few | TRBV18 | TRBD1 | TGTGCCAGCTCACCAGGGACAGGGATGTCCTACGAGCAGTACTTC | CASSPGTGMSYEQYF
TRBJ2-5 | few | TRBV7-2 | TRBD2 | TGTGCCAGCAGCTTAGCGCTGAGCGGGGGGAGGCGAGAGACCCAGTACTTC | CASSLALSGGRRETQYF
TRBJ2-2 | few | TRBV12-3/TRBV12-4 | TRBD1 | TGTGCCAGCAGTCCCGGGACAGGGGCCGCCGGGGAGCTGTTTTTT | CASSPGTGAAGELFF
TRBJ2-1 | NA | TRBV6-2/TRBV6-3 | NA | TGTGCCAGCAGTTTGTCCCAGTCCTACAATGAGCAGTTCTTC | CASSLSQSYNEQFF
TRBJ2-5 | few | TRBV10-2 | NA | TGCGCCAGCGGAGAGTGGAGGGGGGGCCGGACGCCAGAGACCCAGTACTTC | CASGEWRGGRTPETQYF
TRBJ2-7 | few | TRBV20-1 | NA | TGCAGTGCTAGTAAGGGACTGAGGGGCTACGAGCAGTACTTC | CSASKGLRGYEQYF
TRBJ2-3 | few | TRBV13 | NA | TGTGCCAGCAGCGAGGGGGGACTCACAGATACGCAGTATTTT | CASSEGGLTDTQYF
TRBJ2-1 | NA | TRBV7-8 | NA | TGTGCCAGCAGCTTAGGGTCAGGGGTTGAGCAGTTCTTC | CASSLGSGVEQFF
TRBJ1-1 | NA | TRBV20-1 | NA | TGCAGTGCTGGACGGAAAAACACTGAAGCTTTCTTT | CSAGRKNTEAFF
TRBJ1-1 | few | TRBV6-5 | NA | TGTGCCAGCAGTTACTCGACCCCGAACACTGAAGCTTTCTTT | CASSYSTPNTEAFF
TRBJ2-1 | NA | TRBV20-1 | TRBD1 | TGCAGTGCTAGATCCCCGTCCCTCTTGCAGGGGGCCTTGGCCAATGAGCAGTTCTTC | CSARSPSLLQGALANEQFF
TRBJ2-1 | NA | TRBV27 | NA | TGTGCCAGCAGTCGTAGGGCGTCCTACAATGAGCAGTTCTTC | CASSRRASYNEQFF
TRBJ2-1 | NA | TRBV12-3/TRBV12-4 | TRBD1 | TGTGCCAGCGGCAGTTGGGACAGGGGCAATGAGCAGTTCTTC | CASGSWDRGNEQFF
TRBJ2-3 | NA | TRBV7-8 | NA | TGTGCCAGCAGCTTAGCGCTCCGGGGGGCCAGAGATACGCAGTATTTT | CASSLALRGARDTQYF
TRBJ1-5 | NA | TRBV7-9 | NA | TGTGCCAGCAGCTTAGGATCTCGGGGGGGCCAGCCCCAGCATTTT | CASSLGSRGGQPQHF
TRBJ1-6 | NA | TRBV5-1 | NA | TGCGCCAGCACCCTCGGGTCAACGGAGGCACCCCTCCACTTT | CASTLGSTEAPLHF
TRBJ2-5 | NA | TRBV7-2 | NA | TGTGCCAGCAGCTTAGCGGGGTTCGAGACCCAGTACTTC | CASSLAGFETQYF
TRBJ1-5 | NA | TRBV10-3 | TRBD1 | TGTGCCATCAGTCGCGCCGGGACAGGGATGGGAGGTAGCAATCAGCCCCAGCATTTT | CAISRAGTGMGGSNQPQHF
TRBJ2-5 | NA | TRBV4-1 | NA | TGCGCCAGCAGCCAAGTGGCGACCCCAGAGACCCAGTACTTC | CASSQVATPETQYF
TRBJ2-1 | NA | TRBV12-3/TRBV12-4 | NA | TGTGCCAGCAGGGACGAATTTGGGGGTGAGCAGTTCTTC | CASRDEFGGEQFF
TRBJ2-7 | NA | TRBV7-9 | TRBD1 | TGTGCCAGCAGCTCGTGGACAGGGAGCTCCTACGAGCAGTACTTC | CASSSWTGSSYEQYF
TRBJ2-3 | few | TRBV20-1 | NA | TGCAGTGCTAGGTCCTCCGCGGGAAGGGGAGATACGCAGTATTTT | CSARSSAGRGDTQYF
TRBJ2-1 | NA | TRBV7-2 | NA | TGTGCCAGCAGCTCCCAGGGGGGAGGATTCAATGAGCAGTTCTTC | CASSSQGGGFNEQFF
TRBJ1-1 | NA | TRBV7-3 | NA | TGTGCCAGCAGCTTTGGTGTGATGGGGTCGGGCACTGAAGCTTTCTTT | CASSFGVMGSGTEAFF
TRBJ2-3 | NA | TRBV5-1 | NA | TGCGCCAGCAATCGAGTCGAATTGGGCACAGATACGCAGTATTTT | CASNRVELGTDTQYF
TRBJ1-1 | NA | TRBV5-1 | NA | TGCGCCAGCAGCTCGGGACACAGGGATATGAACACTGAAGCTTTCTTT | CASSSGHRDMNTEAFF
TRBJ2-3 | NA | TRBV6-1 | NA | TGTGCCAGCAGGATGGGCGGTCGTACAGATACGCAGTATTTT | CASRMGGRTDTQYF
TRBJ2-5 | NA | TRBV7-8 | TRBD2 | TGTGCCAGCAGCTTAATCCTAGCGGGAGAGACCCAGTACTTC | CASSLILAGETQYF
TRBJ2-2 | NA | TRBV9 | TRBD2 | TGTGCCAGCAGCGCCGGGGGGGCCGGGACCGGGGAGCTGTTTTTT | CASSAGGAGTGELFF
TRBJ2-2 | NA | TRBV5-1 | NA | TGCGCCAGCAGCTTTAGGACGGGAAGCGGGGAGCTGTTTTTT | CASSFRTGSGELFF
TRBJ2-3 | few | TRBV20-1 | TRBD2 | TGCAGTGCTCCGGGACTAGCGGGACCTGGAGATACGCAGTATTTT | CSAPGLAGPGDTQYF
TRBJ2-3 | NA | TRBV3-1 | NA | TGTGCCAGCAGCGAAGGGATGGGGACAGATACGCAGTATTTT | CASSEGMGTDTQYF
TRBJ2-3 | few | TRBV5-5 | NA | TGTGCCAGCAGCTTAGGGGACTCAACCACAGATACGCAGTATTTT | CASSLGDSTTDTQYF
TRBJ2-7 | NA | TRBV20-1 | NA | TGCAGTGCTCAGGGGCAGGCAAACGAGCAGTACTTC | CSAQGQANEQYF
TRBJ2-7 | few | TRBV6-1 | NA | TGTGCCAGCAGACAACCCGGACGAGGATTGAGCTCCTACGAGCAGTACTTC | CASRQPGRGLSSYEQYF
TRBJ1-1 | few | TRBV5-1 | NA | TGCGCCAGCAGCTTGGCTTTAGGGAGGAGCGGTGAAGCTTTCTTT | CASSLALGRSGEAFF
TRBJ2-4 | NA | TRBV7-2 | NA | TGTGCCAGCAGCCCCGGGGTTCTGGCGGACATTCAGTACTTC | CASSPGVLADIQYF